The 15 T cell receptor beta chains below were found in one sample sequenced in a study of blood T cell repertoires in COVID-19. Using immunoSEQ multiplex PCR, the repertoire was profiled, and TCRdb retains in-frame clones only, with some absent. The repertoire holds roughly 160,000 clones, about 84% seen once, with roughly 5.7% in the top ten. The sequenced sample was PBMCs or T cells enriched from blood (not recorded which). Receptors originate from a woman between 40 and 55 years old with acute COVID-19.

The chain employs TRBV6-1 and TRBJ1-1, with 8 bases fitting TRBD1. Trimming took 3 bases from V and 4 from J; bases not matched to a gene: 10. The germline CDR1 and CDR2 sequences are MNHNS and SASEGT. The CDR3 length is 16 residues. The DNA of the CDR3 is TGTGCCAGCAGTGAGGCGACAGGGGAGGGTAGCACTGAAGCTTTCTTT. It codes for CASSEATGEGSTEAFF.

This chain joins TRBV19 and TRBJ1-3, with 7 positions matching TRBD1. The CDR3 is made up of 14 amino acids. V shed 6 bases, J shed 6 bases, and the junction held 8 bases outside the gene matches. Germline V lookup: CDR1 LNHDA, CDR2 SQIVND (reference sequence). CDR3: CASRRAGGENTIYF. CDR3 sequence (DNA): TGTGCCAGTAGAAGAGCAGGGGGTGAAAACACCATATATTTT.

The chain links TRBV29-1 to TRBJ2-3; D is possibly TRBD1 (5 bases). The CDR3 is 15 amino acids. Trimming shortened V by 3 bases and J by 1 base, and 14 bases separated the two germline ends. CDR1 and CDR2 (germline): SQVTM, ANQGSEA. CDR3 region: CSVEVGKGGTDTQYF. CDR3 DNA: TGCAGCGTTGAGGTGGGGAAAGGGGGCACAGATACGCAGTATTTT.

The chain is built from TRBV2 and TRBJ2-1; TRBD2 might be the D (5 bases). The CDR3 consists of 13 residues. Germline CDR1 and CDR2: SNHLY and FYNNEI. V lost 8 bases to trimming and J lost 9 bases, with 17 bases between them. CDR3 sequence: CASQQNEGVEQFF. CDR3 nucleotide sequence: TGTGCCAGCCAGCAGAATGAGGGCGTTGAGCAGTTCTTC.

The chain uses TRBV6-5 and TRBJ1-2; TRBD1 matches at 7 bases. Per germline, CDR1 MNHEY and CDR2 SVGAGI. This CDR3 region has 14 residues. V lost 5 bases, J lost 10 bases, and 13 bases stayed unmatched. As DNA, the CDR3 is TGTGCCAGCAGTCCGAAAGTAACAGGGGCCGACTACACCTTC. Translation: CASSPKVTGADYTF.

V and J are TRBV9 and TRBJ2-1; 8 nucleotides line up with TRBD2. The V gene end was trimmed by 0 bases and the J gene end by 5 bases; junction bases not matched to a gene: 4. The CDR3 contains 15 residues. Germline V gene lookup returns CDR1 SGDLS and CDR2 YYNGEE. CDR3 sequence reads: CASSVEAGDNNEQFF. The CDR3 nucleotides read TGTGCCAGCAGCGTAGAAGCGGGAGATAACAATGAGCAGTTCTTC.

The V call is TRBV6-4, the J call TRBJ2-3; D gene unclear. The V gene's germline CDR1 is MRHNA and CDR2 SNTAGT. Trimming stripped 3 bases from V and 0 bases from J, with 13 bases between. CDR3 length: 16 amino acids. CDR3 region: CASSEMTSLSTDTQYF. Here the CDR3 DNA reads TGTGCCAGCAGTGAGATGACTTCCCTCAGCACAGATACGCAGTATTTT.

This chain connects TRBV7-3 to TRBJ2-1; 8 bases are a match to TRBD2. The CDR3 spans 14 residues. V lost 5 bases, J lost 5 bases, and 5 bases stayed unmatched. Germline CDR1 SGHTA, CDR2 FQGTGA. CDR3 amino acids: CASSRGGGNNEQFF. As DNA, the CDR3 is TGTGCCAGCAGCCGGGGCGGGGGGAACAATGAGCAGTTCTTC.

The chain combines TRBV9 with TRBJ1-6; TRBD1 is a possible D gene (6 bases). The germline V gene has CDR1 SGDLS and CDR2 YYNGEE. V lost 4 bases and J lost 4, with 12 bases in between. This CDR3 region has 15 residues. The CDR3 is CASSLGQPYNSPLHF. DNA of the CDR3: TGTGCCAGCAGCCTTGGACAGCCTTATAATTCACCCCTCCACTTT. Full variable domain (rest looked up from reference TRBV9 and TRBJ1-6): DSGVTQTPKHLITATGQRVTLRCSPRSGDLSVYWYQQSLDQGLQFLIQYYNGEERAKGNILERFSAQQFPDLHSELNLSSLELGDSALYFCASSLGQPYNSPLHFGNGTRLTVT.

Only one count was recorded for this clone. The sample has other DNA sequences that encode this CDR3 too. The chain is built from TRBV29-1 and TRBJ1-2; no clear D gene. V shed 6 bases and J shed 8 bases, with 16 bases lying between them. This CDR3 spans 12 amino acids. Germline V gives CDR1 SQVTM, CDR2 ANQGSEA. The CDR3 nucleotides are TGCAGCGTCGACCGGTCCCGGGGAGGCTACACCTTC. It codes for CSVDRSRGGYTF.

CDR3 nucleotide sequence: TGTGCCAGTAGTATCGCGATCCCCGGCAATCAGCCCCAGCATTTT. As protein: CASSIAIPGNQPQHF. This chain uses TRBV19 with TRBJ1-5; D ambiguous. Germline V gene sequence: CDR1 LNHDA, CDR2 SQIVND (reference sequence). Trimming cost V 3 bases and J 2 bases, with 11 bases left between them. CDR3 length: 15 amino acids.

This clone was detected a few times. The chain couples TRBV6-5 to TRBJ1-5; TRBD1 matches at 7 bases. The trim removed 10 bases at V and 7 bases at J, leaving 10 bases unmatched. CDR3 length equals 13 residues. Germline V lookup: CDR1 MNHEY, CDR2 SVGAGI. CDR3 DNA sequence: TGTGCCACCAGAAGGGGGCTCCAGCAGCCCCAGCATTTT. This gives the protein CATRRGLQQPQHF.

The CDR3 sequence: CASSFRTDNSPLHF. The CDR3 coding sequence is TGTGCCAGCAGTTTCAGGACAGATAATTCACCCCTCCACTTT. This chain joins TRBV27 and TRBJ1-6; a possible D gene is TRBD1 (6 bases). The V and J ends lost 3 bases and 5 bases respectively, with 8 bases between them. The CDR3 has 14 residues. Germline loops: CDR1 MNHEY, CDR2 SMNVEV (reference sequence).

The chain employs TRBV29-1 and TRBJ2-5; D call uncertain. The germline CDR1 and CDR2 sequences are SQVTM and ANQGSEA. Trimming left V 2 bases short and J 1 base short, with 14 bases between. CDR3 length equals 15 residues. The CDR3 region has the DNA TGCAGCGTTGAAAGTCCCCACCAGGCCCAAGAGACCCAGTACTTC. Translation gives CSVESPHQAQETQYF.

The genes are TRBV9 and TRBJ1-1, with 7 bases fitting TRBD1. Germline-derived CDR1 and CDR2 are SGDLS and YYNGEE. The CDR3 sequence is 15 residues long. After removal of 4 bases from V and 0 bases from J, the junction contained 6 bases not matched to a gene. In DNA, the CDR3 is TGTGCCAGCAGCAGATCCGGGACAGTGAACACTGAAGCTTTCTTT. Protein sequence: CASSRSGTVNTEAFF.